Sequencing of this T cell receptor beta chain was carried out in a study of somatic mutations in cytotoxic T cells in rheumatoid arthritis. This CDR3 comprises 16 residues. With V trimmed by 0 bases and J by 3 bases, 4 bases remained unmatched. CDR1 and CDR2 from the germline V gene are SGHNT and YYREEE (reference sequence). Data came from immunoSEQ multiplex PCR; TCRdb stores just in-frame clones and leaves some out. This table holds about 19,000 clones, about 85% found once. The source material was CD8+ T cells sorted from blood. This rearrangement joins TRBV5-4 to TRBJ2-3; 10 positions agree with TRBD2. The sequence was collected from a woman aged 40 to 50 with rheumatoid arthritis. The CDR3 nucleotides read TGTGCCAGCAGCTTGGAGCTAGCGGGAGCAACAGATACGCAGTATTTT. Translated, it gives CASSLELAGATDTQYF.